The 5 T cell receptor beta chains listed next were all sequenced from one sample in a study of T cells expressing NK-cell markers (dated by TCRdb to 2020 to 2021). Libraries were built with 5' RACE. The listed sequencing device is Illumina HiSeq 2000. Each entry corresponds to one CDR3 protein sequence from reads that TCRdb reprocessed, and DNA is not given. The sample table includes under 600,000 distinct CDR3 sequences. The ten most abundant clones make up almost 1.5% of the sample. Sequenced material: blood T cells: a sorted CD56 or NKG2C T cell subset, CD4+ or CD8+ T cells, or bulk PBMC T cells (not recorded which). The receptors shown here come from a woman aged 50 to 65 in good health. Donor details come from another sample of the same person, matched by shared clones.

The CDR3 region is CASSLTSGSFEQFF. The chain recombines TRBV5-5 with TRBJ2-1; TCRdb lists TRBD2, though no DNA is available to test this call. The CDR3 runs 14 residues. Germline V lookup: CDR1 SGHKS, CDR2 YYEKEE (reference sequence).

V gene TRBV4-1 combines with J gene TRBJ2-1; TCRdb returns TRBD2, unconfirmable since there is no DNA. Germline V gives CDR1 MGHRA, CDR2 YSYEKL. This CDR3 has 16 residues. CDR3 in amino acids: CASSQPLSSTYNEQFF.

The chain uses TRBV29-1 and TRBJ2-1; TCRdb calls TRBD2, which cannot be checked without DNA. The CDR3 is 14 residues long. Looked up from germline, CDR1 is SQVTM and CDR2 is ANQGSEA. CDR3 sequence reads: CSTYGTSGNNEQFF.

The rearrangement joins TRBV12-5 to TRBJ2-3; the D call from TCRdb, TRBD1, cannot be confirmed without DNA. This CDR3 spans 13 amino acids. Germline V CDR1 and CDR2: LGHNT, FRNRAP. This CDR3 is CASGLGTGYTQYF.

The rearrangement links TRBV20-1 to TRBJ2-3; the D call from TCRdb, TRBD1, cannot be confirmed without DNA. Germline-derived CDR1 and CDR2 are DFQATT and SNEGSKA (reference sequence). The CDR3 is 12 amino acids. The chain's CDR3 is CSTPDATDTQYF.